Listed here are 18 T cell receptor beta chains from one sample, sequenced in a study of blood T cell repertoires in COVID-19 (dated by TCRdb to about 2020). Libraries came from the immunoSEQ multiplex PCR assay. The table was pulled from immuneACCESS by TCRdb, which kept in-frame rearrangements only. Such tables lose some clones; where checked, under half of the loss comes from unresolved V genes, and the rest has no known cause. This sample holds 86,000 or so clones; nearly 95% were observed only once. The top ten hold more than 4% of the sample. Sequencing was performed on peripheral blood. These receptors were collected from a human donor with active COVID-19. The donor label of this sample is uncertain.

The V gene is TRBV28, the J gene TRBJ1-5, with a possible D match to TRBD1 (6 bases). The CDR3 length is 14 residues. The germline V gene encodes CDR1 MDHEN and CDR2 SYDVKM. Deletions cut 3 bases from V and 6 bases from J, with 12 bases between. CDR3: CASSFTRGGQPQHF. The DNA for the CDR3 is TGTGCCAGCAGTTTCACCAGGGGTGGTCAGCCCCAGCATTTT.

The chain is built from TRBV5-1 and TRBJ1-1; D possibly corresponds to TRBD1 (5 bases). Trimming pared 0 bases from V and 4 bases from J, leaving 16 bases between. This CDR3 is 16 amino acids long. From germline, CDR1 is SGHRS and CDR2 YFSETQ. CDR3 nucleotides: TGCGCCAGCAGCTTGGGTATACAGGTTGGGGCCACTGAAGCTTTCTTT. This translates into CASSLGIQVGATEAFF.

The J gene is TRBJ1-3, the V gene TRBV9; a weak D match, TRBD1 (5 bases). Germline V gives CDR1 SGDLS, CDR2 YYNGEE. The length of the CDR3 is 16 residues. V lost 4 bases and J lost 0, with 14 bases in between. The CDR3 loop is CASSSGTPSSGNTIYF. The CDR3 DNA sequence: TGTGCCAGCAGCTCCGGGACTCCGAGCTCTGGAAACACCATATATTTT.

The sample holds one count of this clone. The V gene is TRBV6-5, the J gene TRBJ1-6; D is possibly TRBD1 (5 bases). The CDR3 totals 15 residues. The ends were cut back, 0 bases at V and 5 bases at J, with 8 bases in the middle. Germline V gene sequence: CDR1 MNHEY, CDR2 SVGAGI. CDR3 region: CASSYSRGDNSPLHF. The CDR3 nucleotides are TGTGCCAGCAGTTACTCCCGGGGGGATAATTCACCCCTCCACTTT.

This chain links TRBV20-1 with TRBJ1-1, with a tentative D call TRBD1 (6 bases). Between the trimmed V and J ends, which lost 3 bases and 1 base, there was a span of 18 bases. The length of the CDR3 is 16 residues. Germline V gives CDR1 DFQATT, CDR2 SNEGSKA (reference sequence). In DNA form, the CDR3 reads TGCAGTGCTAGTGGAGCCCTGGGGACACAGAACACTGAAGCTTTCTTT. This sequence encodes CSASGALGTQNTEAFF.

J is TRBJ1-1 and V is TRBV11-3; D gene uncertain. Germline V lookup: CDR1 SGHNT, CDR2 YENEEA. The V and J ends lost 2 bases and 7 bases respectively, with 17 bases between them. This CDR3 has 15 residues. CDR3 protein: CASSLLAGGSYEAFF. For the CDR3, the DNA is TGTGCCAGCAGCTTATTAGCCGGAGGCAGCTATGAAGCTTTCTTT.

CDR3 in amino acids: CASSYPTDARTSGQETQYF. The CDR3 DNA reads as TGTGCCAGCAGTTACCCCACCGACGCCAGGACTAGCGGGCAAGAGACCCAGTACTTC. The rearrangement uses TRBV28 and TRBJ2-5; 11 bases line up with TRBD2. The CDR3 extends over 19 amino acids. The V segment lost 4 bases and the J segment 2 bases; nucleotides outside the gene matches: 15. Looked up from germline, CDR1 is MDHEN and CDR2 is SYDVKM.

The rearrangement uses TRBV20-1 and TRBJ2-7; 12 positions match TRBD2. The germline gives CDR1 DFQATT, CDR2 SNEGSKA (reference sequence). The J segment lost 4 bases and the V segment lost 3 bases, leaving 10 bases of the junction unmatched. CDR3 length: 16 amino acids. In DNA, the CDR3 is TGCAGTGCTAGTTCCTCTAGCGGGGGGGCCGGTTACGAGCAGTACTTC. Encoded protein: CSASSSSGGAGYEQYF.

The chain couples TRBV10-1 to TRBJ1-4, with D hard to call. This CDR3 spans 14 amino acids. V lost 0 bases, J lost 7 bases, and 9 bases lay in between. Germline CDR1 is WNHNN and CDR2 is SYGVQD (reference sequence). The DNA of the CDR3 is TGCGCCAGCAGTGAGTCGGAAGAGGGTGAAAAACTGTTTTTT. It yields the protein CASSESEEGEKLFF.

The chain employs TRBV11-3 and TRBJ2-6; 7 bases match TRBD1. Trimming at V came to 8 bases and at J to 1 base, leaving 11 bases not matched to a gene. Germline V lookup: CDR1 SGHNT, CDR2 YENEEA. The CDR3 consists of 17 residues. In nucleotides, the CDR3 is TGTGCCAGCGAACTTGGACAGGCAATTTCTGGGGCCAACGTCCTGACTTTC. Translation: CASELGQAISGANVLTF.

The chain employs TRBV19 and TRBJ2-5, with 7 bases aligning to TRBD1. The germline CDR1 and CDR2 sequences are LNHDA and SQIVND (reference sequence). The CDR3 spans 13 residues. Germline trimming cut 6 bases from V and 4 bases from J; bases unmatched to any gene: 5. CDR3 loop: CASRTTGTETQYF. The CDR3 DNA reads as TGTGCCAGTAGGACGACAGGGACAGAGACCCAGTACTTC.

The V call is TRBV3-1 (or the pseudogene TRBV3-2), the J call TRBJ2-1; 7 positions match TRBD2. Trimming took 6 bases from V and 6 from J; bases not matched to a gene: 11. The length of the CDR3 is 15 residues. Germline CDR1 reads LGHDT; CDR2 reads YNNKEL (reference sequence). The chain's CDR3 is CASSLGREWGNEQFF. The CDR3 DNA sequence: TGTGCCAGCAGTCTCGGGCGGGAGTGGGGCAATGAGCAGTTCTTC.

This clone was seen a single time. The chain has TRBV6-2 or TRBV6-3 and TRBJ2-7, with 8 bases aligning to TRBD2. From germline, CDR1 is MNHEY and CDR2 SVGEGT. V lost 2 bases and J lost 3; bases outside the gene matches: 9. The CDR3 totals 16 residues. CDR3 bases: TGTGCCAGCAGTTACCCCGGGACTAGTTTAAACTACGAGCAGTACTTC. This codes for CASSYPGTSLNYEQYF.

This clone was recorded only once. This chain links TRBV7-2 with TRBJ2-5, with D tentatively TRBD2 (5 bases). V was shortened by 4 bases and J by 1 base, with 13 bases between the two germline ends. CDR3 length: 15 residues. Germline-derived CDR1 and CDR2 are SGHTA and FQGNSA. CDR3 sequence (DNA): TGTGCCAGCAGCTCGGGATCGGCATCCCAAGAGACCCAGTACTTC. Protein: CASSSGSASQETQYF.

The chain couples TRBV7-9 to TRBJ1-5; 9 bases are a match to TRBD1. CDR3 length: 14 amino acids. After removal of 5 bases from V and 5 bases from J, the junction contained 4 bases not matched to a gene. Per the germline V gene, CDR1 is SEHNR and CDR2 is FQNEAQ (reference sequence). The CDR3 region has the DNA TGTGCCAGCAGCACAGGGACAGGGTATCAGCCCCAGCATTTT. It is translated as CASSTGTGYQPQHF.

This chain links TRBV11-3 with TRBJ2-1, with D possibly TRBD1 on 6 matching bases. CDR1 SGHNT and CDR2 YENEEA come from the germline V gene. The germline V and J ends were trimmed by 4 bases and 14 bases, with 15 bases remaining between them. The CDR3 sequence is 12 residues long. CDR3 DNA: TGTGCCAGCAGCTCGATAGGGGACAAGGAGTTCTTC. Translated: CASSSIGDKEFF. Looking up the rest from reference TRBV11-3 and TRBJ2-1 gives the full variable domain: EAGVVQSPRYKIIEKKQPVAFWCNPISGHNTLYWYLQNLGQGPELLIRYENEEAVDDSQLPKDRFSAERLKGVDSTLKIQPAELGDSAVYLCASSSIGDKEFFGPGTRLTVL.

This chain uses TRBV6-4 with TRBJ2-1, with 9 bases lining up with TRBD1. The CDR3 totals 15 residues. CDR1 MRHNA and CDR2 SNTAGT come from the germline V gene. V was pared by 6 bases and J by 2 bases, with 5 bases of the junction left unmatched. The CDR3 DNA sequence: TGTGCCAGCAGCCGACAGGGGGACGCCTACAATGAGCAGTTCTTC. Its protein is CASSRQGDAYNEQFF.

This chain links TRBV9 with TRBJ1-5; D might be TRBD1 (6 bases). The CDR3 runs 15 residues. Trimming took off 0 bases at V and 5 bases at J, with 12 bases between the two ends. Germline loops: CDR1 SGDLS, CDR2 YYNGEE. The CDR3 DNA follows: TGTGCCAGCAGCGTAGGGGACACGCGGTATCAGCCCCAGCATTTT. Translation: CASSVGDTRYQPQHF.